Sequencing of this T cell receptor (beta chain) was carried out in a study of T-cell reconstitution after alpha-beta-depleted transplantation in children (dated by TCRdb to 2016 to 2017). With respect to the entire study: Using TCR repertoire profiling, the study followed T-cell immune reconstitution in a quantitative way in children after TCRalphabeta/CD19-depleted allogeneic hematopoietic cell transplantation.

Libraries were prepared through PCR. Sequenced using an Illumina HiSeq 2500. TCR libraries were prepared with molecular barcoding, using unique molecular identifiers to normalize TCRbeta repertoire quantification. TCRdb reran the public reads through fastp at Q25 and MiXCR, keeping productive beta chains. Rows with a matching CDR3 protein are joined into one entry that keeps the most common DNA and genes. The sample has fewer than 250,000 distinct CDR3 sequences on record, around 7.5% of them singletons. The ten largest clones add up to 5% to 8% of the sample. In the paper's terms, the treatment or condition label means: allogeneic hematopoietic cell transplantation with graft depleted of TCRalphabeta T cells and CD19 B cells. Transplant recipients were children who received TCRalphabeta/CD19-depleted allogeneic hematopoietic cell grafts. V is reduced by 8 bases and J by 0 bases, leaving a spacing of 10 bases between them. Via the germline V gene, CDR1 is SQVTM and CDR2 ANQGSEA. Counted from cysteine to phenylalanine, this CDR3 has 13 amino acids. Solely the CDR3 DNA is kept, with 39 bases framed from the first base.

Study-wide findings and limitations: The high TCRbeta diversity at day 60 in some patients was ascribed to recipient T cells and intrathymic progenitors that had survived conditioning. The apparently early recovery of alphabetaT-cell counts about two months after transplant reportedly depended on only several hundred rapidly expanded clones that came from non-depleted graft cells. Over subsequent months, a decline in hyperexpanded clone frequencies was noted, and after one year, T-cell counts and TCRbeta diversity were mostly ascribed to newly produced T cells.

The table lists this clonotype with many counts. Its antigen remains unidentified. No base quality values were provided; no much bigger clone lies one nucleotide off. The material sequenced was PBMCs, mostly from graft donor cells, taken 180 days after TCRalphabeta/CD19-depleted stem cell transplant. The sequence joins TRBV29-1 to TRBJ2-2, with a weak D call of TRBD1 (6 bases match). The receptor was derived from a male patient between 10 and 17 years old who had a stem cell transplant for acute lymphoblastic leukemia, so the T cells may come from the graft donor. The sequence in DNA is TGCAGCACGAAGGGGGCGAACACCGGGGAGCTGTTTTTT. Translated, it reads CSTKGANTGELFF.